A selection of T cell receptor beta chains follows, all from one sample in a study of cytomegalovirus exposure and HLA in healthy donors. Only in-frame clones appear in the TCRdb table, and some are missing; sequencing was by immunoSEQ multiplex PCR. Among 100,000 to 150,000 clones, around 78% were seen once, and the ten largest hold roughly 6.3%. The sequenced sample consisted of PBMCs. The receptor set was obtained from a woman aged 40 to 50 in good health and CMV-seronegative. The CDR3 runs from the conserved cysteine through the conserved F or W. Fields, in order: J gene, V gene, CDR3 protein.

J: TRBJ1-5
V: TRBV19
CDR3: CASSMLGQGNQHF

J: TRBJ2-1
V: TRBV7-9
CDR3: CASSPQGGVDEQFF

J: TRBJ2-3
V: TRBV28
CDR3: CASSLKPDTQYF

J: TRBJ2-1
V: TRBV7-9
CDR3: CASSPGVEQFF

J: NA
V: TRBV4-3
CDR3: CASSQAISSIHEQYF

J: NA
V: TRBV2
CDR3: CASSPQGGEQYF

J: TRBJ2-7
V: TRBV7-9
CDR3: CASSFIGPRGINEQYF

J: TRBJ2-5
V: TRBV10-3
CDR3: CAISSPPGTTQETQYF

J: TRBJ1-4
V: TRBV6-1
CDR3: CASSEAGGQGGEKLFF

J: TRBJ2-7
V: TRBV28
CDR3: CASSGQGTPYEQYF

J: TRBJ1-1
V: TRBV19
CDR3: CASSITQGMNTEAFF

J: TRBJ1-5
V: TRBV28
CDR3: CASSSGIHRGSNQPQHF

J: TRBJ1-2
V: TRBV7-9
CDR3: CASSLVGFSGYTF

J: TRBJ1-2
V: TRBV11-2
CDR3: CASSLGSGYTF

J: TRBJ2-3
V: TRBV19
CDR3: CASSDHRDRGDTQYF